This T cell receptor beta chain originates from a study of long-term antiretroviral therapy in people with HIV. General study results and limits: The study found narrower CDR3 length ranges in HIV repertoires than in controls.

Researchers ran immunoSEQ v3.0 at survey level. Only in-frame clones appear in the TCRdb table, and some are missing; sequencing was by immunoSEQ multiplex PCR. The sample has about 44,000 clones, about 95% seen once. CDR3 length equals 13 residues. The V end lost 3 bases, the J end lost 1 base, and 7 bases lay between the germline ends. Germline V CDR1 and CDR2: SNHLY, FYNNEI. A remark on this clone: What it recognizes is unknown.

Sequenced material: unsorted PBMCs, taken 3.7 years after starting antiretroviral therapy. The receptor was isolated from a woman in her forties or fifties with HIV. The gene calls are TRBV2 and TRBJ2-7; D is undetermined. The CDR3, as DNA: TGTGCCAGCAGTGAGTCGCGATCCTACGAGCAGTACTTC. It is translated as CASSESRSYEQYF.